One sample yielded the 10 T cell receptor beta chains listed below, sequenced in a study of blood T cell repertoires in COVID-19. Libraries were prepared by immunoSEQ multiplex PCR; TCRdb keeps only in-frame clonotypes and omits some of them. Here the sample spans under 250,000 clones, 85% being singletons. Sequencing was carried out using peripheral blood. These receptors were obtained from a woman aged 70 to 79 with COVID-19, enrolled during active disease.

V usage is TRBV18 and J usage is TRBJ1-3, with D hard to call. V lost 6 bases to trimming and J lost 8 bases, with 20 bases between them. CDR1 is KGHSH, CDR2 LQKENI, per germline. CDR3 length: 15 amino acids. The CDR3, as DNA: TGTGCCAGCTCGTCCGTAGCGGGAATCGGGGACACCATATATTTT. Translated, it gives CASSSVAGIGDTIYF.

The genes are TRBV6-6 and TRBJ1-5; D is undetermined. The V gene's germline CDR1 is MNHNY and CDR2 SVGAGI (reference sequence). This CDR3 is 14 amino acids long. V gave up 1 base and J gave up 5 bases, with 9 bases separating them. CDR3 nucleotides: TGTGCCAGCAGTTACTTGGAGGACGATCAGCCCCAGCATTTT. This codes for CASSYLEDDQPQHF.

CDR3 protein: CRDRSYEQYF. The CDR3 DNA is TGCCGGGACAGGTCCTACGAGCAGTACTTC. The genes are TRBV10-1 and TRBJ2-7; 8 bases agree with TRBD1. The CDR3 spans 10 residues. Germline V gene lookup returns CDR1 WNHNN and CDR2 SYGVQD (reference sequence).

This chain joins TRBV7-8 and TRBJ2-6; tentative D call: TRBD1 (5 bases). This CDR3 region has 15 residues. Germline CDR1 reads SGHVS; CDR2 reads FQNEAQ. V lost 5 bases and J 5 bases, leaving 13 bases between the germline ends. The CDR3 DNA is TGTGCCAGCAGCCCTGAAGGGGCGCGGGCCAACGTCCTGACTTTC. Its protein is CASSPEGARANVLTF.

The chain employs TRBV4-3 and TRBJ1-2; D is perhaps TRBD1 (6 bases). The CDR3 is made up of 15 amino acids. V shed 3 bases and J shed 0 bases, with 11 bases lying between them. Germline assignment: CDR1 LGHNA and CDR2 YSLEER. CDR3 protein: CASSQPDSPNYGYTF. For the CDR3, the DNA is TGCGCCAGCAGCCAGCCGGACAGCCCTAACTATGGCTACACCTTC.

CDR3 protein: CASSYSGTGGTEAFF. The CDR3 DNA follows: TGCGCCAGCAGCTATTCCGGGACAGGGGGCACTGAAGCTTTCTTT. The V call is TRBV5-1, the J call TRBJ1-1; 11 positions match TRBD1. V lost 3 bases to trimming and J lost 4 bases; unmatched junction nucleotides: 5. Per the germline V gene, CDR1 is SGHRS and CDR2 is YFSETQ. The CDR3 spans 15 residues.

The chain couples TRBV10-3 to TRBJ2-6, with D possibly being TRBD2 (5 bases). The V gene's germline CDR1 is ENHRY and CDR2 SYGVKD. Trimming left V 7 bases short and J 0 bases short, with 19 bases between. CDR3 length equals 18 residues. DNA of the CDR3: TGTGCCATCACCCCGAGAAAGGACTCCAACTCTGGGGCCAACGTCCTGACTTTC. It yields the protein CAITPRKDSNSGANVLTF.

This clone occurred once. The chain has TRBV19 and TRBJ2-1, with 9 positions matching TRBD2. The V segment lost 9 bases and the J segment 7 bases; nucleotides outside the gene matches: 16. The CDR3 contains 16 residues. Germline assignment: CDR1 LNHDA and CDR2 SQIVND (reference sequence). This chain's CDR3 is CASATRSGRLGNEQFF. CDR3 bases: TGTGCCAGCGCGACTAGAAGCGGGAGGCTTGGGAATGAGCAGTTCTTC.

The V call is TRBV9, the J call TRBJ1-2; 7 bases agree with TRBD1. Germline V gives CDR1 SGDLS, CDR2 YYNGEE. CDR3 length: 15 residues. The V segment lost 4 bases and the J segment 5 bases; nucleotides outside the gene matches: 11. The DNA of the CDR3 is TGTGCCAGCAGCTCCACCGGGACAGCTACTTATGGCTACACCTTC. Its protein is CASSSTGTATYGYTF.

The rearrangement links TRBV9 to TRBJ1-4; 8 bases are a match to TRBD1. Germline V lookup: CDR1 SGDLS, CDR2 YYNGEE. Trimming cost V 0 bases and J 1 base; bases outside gene matches: 8. This CDR3 is built from 18 residues. The CDR3 DNA sequence: TGTGCCAGCAGCGTAGGCCCAGGGGGCACTTTAACTAATGAAAAACTGTTTTTT. As protein: CASSVGPGGTLTNEKLFF.